Presented here are 5 T cell receptor beta chains from one specimen sequenced in a study of T cell responses to AZD1222 COVID-19 vaccine. Sequencing used immunoSEQ multiplex PCR; TCRdb keeps in-frame clones, though not all of them. The data contain about 110,000 clones, roughly 87% of them singletons. The specimen was peripheral blood, collected on day 0 of MenACWY control vaccination. These TCRs come from an adult in good health.

The gene calls are TRBV7-9 and TRBJ1-4; D is possibly TRBD1 (5 bases). The CDR3 has 16 amino acids. V lost 1 base and J 1 base, leaving 10 bases between the germline ends. CDR1 and CDR2 from the germline V gene are SEHNR and FQNEAQ (reference sequence). CDR3 sequence (DNA): TGTGCCAGCAGCTTAGGGGGACGCAGAACTAATGAAAAACTGTTTTTT. As protein: CASSLGGRRTNEKLFF.

The chain couples TRBV12-3 or TRBV12-4 to TRBJ2-7; perhaps TRBD1 as D (5 bases). Trimming pared 6 bases from V and 6 bases from J, leaving 9 bases between. CDR3 length equals 11 residues. CDR3 protein: CASSRQSEQYF. As DNA, the CDR3 is TGTGCCAGCAGCCGACAGTCCGAGCAGTACTTC.

The rearrangement uses TRBV28 and TRBJ2-3; unclear D gene. In germline, CDR1 is MDHEN, CDR2 SYDVKM. This CDR3 contains 15 residues. V was clipped by 7 bases and J by 0 bases, with 14 bases between them. The CDR3 region has the DNA TGTGCCAGCACCCTAGGGATCGGGAGCACAGATACGCAGTATTTT. Amino acid sequence: CASTLGIGSTDTQYF.

V is TRBV25-1 and J is TRBJ2-7, with 7 bases lining up with TRBD1. V shed 8 bases and J 0 bases; nucleotides not matched to a gene: 4. The length of the CDR3 is 13 residues. The V gene's germline CDR1 is MGHDK and CDR2 SYGVNS. CDR3 in DNA: TGTGCCAGCGGGACAGTCGACTCCTACGAGCAGTACTTC. It is translated as CASGTVDSYEQYF.

This rearrangement joins TRBV28 to TRBJ2-1; 12 bases line up with TRBD1. Germline V gene sequence: CDR1 MDHEN, CDR2 SYDVKM. Losses at the gene ends were 6 bases for V and 7 bases for J; bases not matched to a gene: 7. The CDR3 covers 15 residues. The chain's CDR3 is CASSPPGQGANEQFF. DNA for the CDR3: TGTGCCAGCAGCCCCCCGGGACAGGGGGCAAATGAGCAGTTCTTC.